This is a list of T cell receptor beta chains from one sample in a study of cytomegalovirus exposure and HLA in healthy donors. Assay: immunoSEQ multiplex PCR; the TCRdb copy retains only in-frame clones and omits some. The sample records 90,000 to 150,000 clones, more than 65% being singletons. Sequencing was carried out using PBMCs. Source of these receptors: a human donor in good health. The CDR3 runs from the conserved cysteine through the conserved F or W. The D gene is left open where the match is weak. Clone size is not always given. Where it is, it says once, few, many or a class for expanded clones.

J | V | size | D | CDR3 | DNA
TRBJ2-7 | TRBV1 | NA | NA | CTSSQDRDYRAYEQYF | TGCACCAGCAGCCAAGATCGGGACTACAGGGCCTACGAGCAGTACTTC
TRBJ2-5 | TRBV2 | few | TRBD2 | CASSERASGRETQYF | TGTGCCAGCAGTGAAAGGGCTAGCGGGAGGGAGACCCAGTACTTC
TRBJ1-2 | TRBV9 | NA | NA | CASSKRQGGYTF | TGTGCCAGCAGCAAGAGACAAGGCGGCTACACCTTC
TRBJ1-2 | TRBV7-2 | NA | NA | CASSLGPGTNYGYTF | TGTGCCAGCAGCTTAGGCCCAGGGACTAACTATGGCTACACCTTC
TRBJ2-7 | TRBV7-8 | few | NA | CASSLEASAAYEQYF | TGTGCCAGCAGCTTAGAGGCTAGCGCCGCCTACGAGCAGTACTTC
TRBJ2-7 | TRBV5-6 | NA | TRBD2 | CASSLGWVSGRAYEQYF | TGTGCCAGCAGCTTGGGGTGGGTGAGCGGGAGGGCCTACGAGCAGTACTTC
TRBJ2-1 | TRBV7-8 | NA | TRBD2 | CASSLGRDNEQFF | TGCGCCAGCAGCTTAGGGAGGGACAATGAGCAGTTCTTC
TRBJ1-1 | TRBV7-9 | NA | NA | CASSFPVPGTEAFF | TGTGCCAGCAGCTTCCCCGTACCGGGCACTGAAGCTTTCTTT
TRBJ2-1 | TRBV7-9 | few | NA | CASSLLAGYNEQFF | TGTGCCAGCAGCTTACTGGCTGGTTACAATGAGCAGTTCTTC
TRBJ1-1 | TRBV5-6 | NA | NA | CASSFFVWGDTEAFF | TGTGCCAGCAGCTTTTTCGTGTGGGGGGACACTGAAGCTTTCTTT
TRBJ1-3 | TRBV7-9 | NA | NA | CASSLGPGGSGNTIYF | TGTGCCAGCAGCTTAGGGCCCGGGGGCTCTGGAAACACCATATATTTT
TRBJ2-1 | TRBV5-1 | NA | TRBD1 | CASSGGDTGGYEQFF | TGCGCCAGCAGCGGGGGGGACACAGGGGGCTATGAGCAGTTCTTC
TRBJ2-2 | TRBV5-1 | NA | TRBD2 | CASSQGPGLANIGELFF | TGCGCCAGCAGTCAGGGGCCGGGACTAGCGAACATCGGGGAGCTGTTTTTT
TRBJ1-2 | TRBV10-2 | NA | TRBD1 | CASSAWTGGPNGF | TGCGCCAGCAGTGCGTGGACAGGGGGGCCGAACGGCTTC
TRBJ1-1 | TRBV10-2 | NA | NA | CASSAQGSTEAFF | TGCGCCAGCAGTGCGCAGGGGAGCACTGAAGCTTTCTTT
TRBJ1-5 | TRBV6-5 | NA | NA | CASSYAGLKPQHF | TGTGCCAGCAGTTACGCGGGATTGAAGCCCCAGCATTTT
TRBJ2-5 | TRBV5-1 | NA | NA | CASSLTGSKETQYF | TGCGCCAGCAGCTTGACAGGGAGTAAAGAGACCCAGTACTTC
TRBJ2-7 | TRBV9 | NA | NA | CASSVGDRSITYEQYF | TGTGCCAGCAGCGTAGGTGACAGAAGTATAACCTACGAGCAGTACTTC
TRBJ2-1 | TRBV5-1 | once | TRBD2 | CASSETSGRANEQFF | TGCGCCAGCAGCGAAACTAGCGGGAGGGCCAATGAGCAGTTCTTC
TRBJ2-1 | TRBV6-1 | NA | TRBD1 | CASSDGTGSYNEQFF | TGTGCCAGCAGTGATGGGACAGGGTCCTACAATGAGCAGTTCTTC
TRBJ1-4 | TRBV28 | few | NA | CASSPPGRGGRGEKLFF | TGTGCCAGCAGTCCTCCGGGCCGGGGGGGCAGAGGAGAAAAACTGTTTTTT
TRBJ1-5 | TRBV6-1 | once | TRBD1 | CASSERVPGTELGNQPQHF | TGTGCCAGCAGTGAAAGGGTCCCAGGGACAGAGCTTGGCAATCAGCCCCAGCATTTT
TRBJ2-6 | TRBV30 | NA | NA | CAWAPGANGLTF | TGTGCCTGGGCCCCAGGGGCCAACGGCCTGACTTTC
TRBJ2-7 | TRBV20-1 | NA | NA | CSAKFSIGQYF | TGCAGTGCTAAGTTCTCTATTGGGCAGTACTTC
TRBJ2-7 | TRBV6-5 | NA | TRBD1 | CASSRTGVPFYEQYF | TGTGCCAGCAGCAGGACAGGGGTCCCCTTCTACGAGCAGTACTTC
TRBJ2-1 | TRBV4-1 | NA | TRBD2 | CASSQWTSGGSYNEQFF | TGCGCCAGCAGCCAATGGACTAGCGGGGGCTCCTACAATGAGCAGTTCTTC
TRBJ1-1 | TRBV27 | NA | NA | CASSLRQNTEAFF | TGTGCCAGCAGTTTAAGACAGAACACTGAAGCTTTCTTT
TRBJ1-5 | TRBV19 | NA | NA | CASSIGQISNQPQHF | TGTGCCAGTAGTATTGGTCAGATTAGCAATCAGCCCCAGCATTTT
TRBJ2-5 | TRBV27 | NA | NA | CASRLYAGETQYF | TGTGCCAGCAGACTTTATGCCGGAGAGACCCAGTACTTC
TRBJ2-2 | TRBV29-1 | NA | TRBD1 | CSVVGTGAFNTGELFF | TGCAGCGTGGTGGGGACAGGAGCCTTTAACACCGGGGAGCTGTTTTTT
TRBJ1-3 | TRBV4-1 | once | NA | CASSQDSAVGNTIYF | TGCGCCAGCAGCCAAGATAGTGCGGTGGGAAACACCATATATTTT
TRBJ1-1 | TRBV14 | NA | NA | CASSQDGGGSRTEAFF | TGTGCCAGCAGCCAAGATGGGGGAGGCAGTCGGACTGAAGCTTTCTTT
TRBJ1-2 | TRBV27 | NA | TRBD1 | CASSFGTGGAGGYTF | TGTGCCAGCAGTTTTGGGACAGGGGGCGCCGGGGGCTACACCTTC
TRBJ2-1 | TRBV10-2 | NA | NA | CASREEQGAPYNEQFF | TGCGCCAGCAGGGAAGAACAGGGAGCCCCCTACAATGAGCAGTTCTTC
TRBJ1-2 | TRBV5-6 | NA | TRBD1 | CASSLSPDRRDYGYTF | TGTGCCAGCAGCTTGAGCCCGGACAGGAGGGACTATGGCTACACCTTC
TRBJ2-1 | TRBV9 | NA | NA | CASSQEGYGGGGDEQFF | TGTGCCAGCAGCCAGGAGGGCTACGGGGGTGGAGGGGATGAGCAGTTCTTC
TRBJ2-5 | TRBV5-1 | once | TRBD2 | CASSPTKGLAGQETQYF | TGCGCCAGCAGCCCTACTAAGGGACTAGCGGGACAAGAGACCCAGTACTTC
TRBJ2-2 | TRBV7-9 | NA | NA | CASSPPDETGELFF | TGTGCCAGCAGCCCTCCCGATGAGACCGGGGAGCTGTTTTTT
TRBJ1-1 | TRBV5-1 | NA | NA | CASSRGQVNTEAFF | TGCGCCAGCAGCAGAGGACAAGTGAACACTGAAGCTTTCTTT
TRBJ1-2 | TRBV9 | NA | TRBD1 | CASSVDRGPGYGYTF | TGTGCCAGCAGCGTAGACAGGGGGCCGGGCTATGGCTACACCTTC
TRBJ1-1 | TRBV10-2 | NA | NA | CASSESSLRGTEAFF | TGCGCCAGCAGTGAGTCGTCCCTAAGGGGGACTGAAGCTTTCTTT
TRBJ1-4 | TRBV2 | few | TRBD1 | CASSQDRRGEKLFF | TGTGCCAGCAGTCAGGACAGGCGGGGCGAAAAACTGTTTTTT
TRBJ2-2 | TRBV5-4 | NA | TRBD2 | CASSPGLAGFTGELFF | TGTGCCAGCAGCCCGGGACTAGCGGGATTCACCGGGGAGCTGTTTTTT
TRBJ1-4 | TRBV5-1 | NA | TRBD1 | CASSVSGGPNEKLFF | TGCGCCAGCAGCGTATCAGGGGGACCTAATGAAAAACTGTTTTTT
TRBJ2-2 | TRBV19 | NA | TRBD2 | CASSIAAGAGELFF | TGTGCCAGTAGTATAGCGGCGGGAGCCGGGGAGCTGTTTTTT
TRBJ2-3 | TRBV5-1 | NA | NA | CASSLGQSTDTQYF | TGCGCCAGCAGCTTGGGGCAGTCCACAGATACGCAGTATTTT
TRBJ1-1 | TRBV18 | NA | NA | CASSPQGSVNTEAFF | TGTGCCAGCTCACCCCAGGGTTCAGTGAACACTGAAGCTTTCTTT
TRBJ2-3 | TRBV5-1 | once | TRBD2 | CASSSPGRSTDTQYF | TGCGCCAGCAGCTCCCCCGGGAGGAGCACAGATACGCAGTATTTT
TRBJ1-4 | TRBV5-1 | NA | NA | CASSGMGQDAEKLFF | TGCGCCAGCAGCGGGATGGGACAAGACGCGGAAAAACTGTTTTTT
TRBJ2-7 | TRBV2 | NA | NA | CASSQTYEQYF | TGTGCCAGCAGCCAAACCTACGAGCAGTACTTC
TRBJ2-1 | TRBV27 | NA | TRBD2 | CASSLYPLTGGINEQFF | TGTGCCAGCAGTTTATATCCCCTGACGGGAGGGATCAATGAGCAGTTCTTC
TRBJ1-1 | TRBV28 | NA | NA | CASSPRAGDTEAFF | TGTGCCAGCAGTCCCCGTGCCGGTGACACTGAAGCTTTCTTT
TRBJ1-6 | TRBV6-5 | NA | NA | CASSSGRGGSPLHF | TGTGCCAGCAGCTCAGGACGGGGAGGGTCACCCCTCCACTTT
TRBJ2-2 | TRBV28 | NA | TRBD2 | CASSFRTSGDTGELFF | TGTGCCAGCAGTTTTAGAACTAGCGGGGACACCGGGGAGCTGTTTTTT
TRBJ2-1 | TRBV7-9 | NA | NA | CASSLVPIGALSYNEQFF | TGTGCCAGCAGCTTAGTCCCGATAGGGGCCCTTTCCTACAATGAGCAGTTCTTC